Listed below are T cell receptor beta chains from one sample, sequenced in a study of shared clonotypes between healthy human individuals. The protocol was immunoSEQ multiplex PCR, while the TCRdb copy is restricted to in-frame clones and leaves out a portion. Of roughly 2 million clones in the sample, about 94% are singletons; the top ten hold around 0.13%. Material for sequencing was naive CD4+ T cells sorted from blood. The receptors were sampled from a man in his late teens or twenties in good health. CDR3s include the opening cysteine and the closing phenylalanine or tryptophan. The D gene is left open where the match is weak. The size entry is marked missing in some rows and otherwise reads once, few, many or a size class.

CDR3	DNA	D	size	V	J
CASSSQMNTEAFF	TGTGCCAGCAGCTCTCAGATGAACACTGAAGCTTTCTTT	-	few	TRBV11-2	TRBJ1-1
CATSRVGDPNEKLFF	TGTGCCACCAGCAGGGTAGGGGACCCTAATGAAAAACTGTTTTTT	-	-	TRBV15	TRBJ1-4
CASSQDGPGTNTEAFF	TGCGCCAGCAGCCAAGATGGTCCAGGGACGAACACTGAAGCTTTCTTT	-	-	TRBV4-3	TRBJ1-1
CASSLRHTITDTQYF	TGTGCCAGCAGCTTAAGACACACGATCACAGATACGCAGTATTTT	-	-	TRBV11-2	TRBJ2-3
CASSLGGLQETQYF	TGTGCCAGCAGCCTAGGAGGGCTCCAAGAGACCCAGTACTTC	-	-	TRBV7-6	TRBJ2-5
CASSQGLAGAKETQYF	TGCGCCAGCAGCCAAGGACTAGCGGGAGCGAAGGAGACCCAGTACTTC	TRBD2	once	TRBV4-3	TRBJ2-5
CASGRGGGEEKLFF	TGTGCCAGCGGCAGAGGGGGCGGCGAGGAAAAACTGTTTTTT	TRBD1	-	TRBV6-5	TRBJ1-4
CAWSVRRDRGLFAYTQYF	TGTGCCTGGAGTGTACGCCGGGACAGGGGGCTCTTTGCGTATACGCAGTATTTT	TRBD1	once	TRBV30	TRBJ2-3
CASSLQGASWGYTF	TGTGCCAGCAGCTTACAGGGGGCGTCATGGGGCTACACCTTC	TRBD1	-	TRBV7-9	TRBJ1-2
CASILTTSAFF	TGTGCCAGCATCCTTACCACATCGGCTTTCTTT	-	-	TRBV5-8	TRBJ1-1
CASSQDYEEETQYF	TGCGCCAGCAGCCAAGATTACGAGGAAGAGACCCAGTACTTC	-	-	TRBV4-3	TRBJ2-5
CAWRMAGLYEQYF	TGTGCCTGGAGAATGGCAGGGTTGTACGAGCAGTACTTC	-	-	TRBV30	TRBJ2-7
CASSYSRDEYGYTF	TGTGCCAGCAGTTACAGCAGGGACGAGTATGGCTACACCTTC	-	-	TRBV6-5	TRBJ1-2
CASSPYNYGYTF	TGTGCCAGCAGTCCTTACAACTATGGCTACACCTTC	-	-	TRBV28	TRBJ1-2
CASSLATDTQYF	TGTGCCAGCAGTCTAGCGACAGATACGCAGTATTTT	-	-	TRBV2	TRBJ2-3
CASSPGQDPIEAFF	TGCGCCAGCAGTCCCGGACAAGACCCCATTGAAGCTTTCTTT	-	-	TRBV10-2	TRBJ1-1
CASSSPRATTNEKLFF	TGTGCCAGCAGCTCCCCCCGGGCCACAACTAATGAAAAACTGTTTTTT	-	-	TRBV7-9	TRBJ1-4
CSVMSGQALYGYTF	TGCAGCGTTATGTCTGGACAGGCCCTCTATGGCTACACCTTC	TRBD1	-	TRBV29-1	TRBJ1-2
CSVDYWDRGIETQYF	TGCAGCGTTGACTACTGGGACAGGGGGATTGAGACCCAGTACTTC	TRBD1	-	TRBV29-1	TRBJ2-5
CASGQGPNSYEQYF	TGTGCCAGCGGGCAGGGCCCAAACTCCTACGAGCAGTACTTC	-	-	TRBV2	TRBJ2-7
CASSKIRVLAKNIQYF	TGTGCCAGCAGCAAAATCAGGGTCTTAGCCAAAAACATTCAGTACTTC	-	-	TRBV21-1	TRBJ2-4
CASSSHTGGYTEAFF	TGTGCCAGCAGCTCTCACACTGGAGGATACACTGAAGCTTTCTTT	-	-	TRBV5-8	TRBJ1-1
CASSQVGGYEQYF	TGCGCCAGCAGCCAAGTAGGAGGCTACGAGCAGTACTTC	-	-	TRBV4-1	TRBJ2-7
CASSLGGQVYNSPLHF	TGTGCCAGCAGCTTAGGCGGACAGGTTTATAATTCACCCCTCCACTTT	TRBD1	-	TRBV11-2	TRBJ1-6
CASSSPRLGPYEQYF	TGTGCCAGCAGTTCGCCGCGCCTGGGTCCCTACGAGCAGTACTTC	-	-	TRBV6-1	TRBJ2-7
CASSLEGGTENSPLHF	TGTGCCAGCAGCTTGGAAGGTGGGACGGAGAATTCACCCCTCCACTTT	-	-	TRBV5-5	TRBJ1-6
CATGGELNYGYTF	TGTGCCACAGGAGGAGAACTAAACTATGGCTACACCTTC	-	-	TRBV7-9	TRBJ1-2
CASSPLRQGNTEAFF	TGTGCCAGCTCACCTTTAAGACAGGGAAACACTGAAGCTTTCTTT	TRBD1	-	TRBV18	TRBJ1-1
CASSLGTGIAGVETQYF	TGTGCCAGCAGTTTAGGGACAGGGATTGCGGGAGTGGAGACCCAGTACTTC	TRBD1	-	TRBV28	TRBJ2-5
CASSHTGIAYEQYF	TGCGCCAGCAGCCACACAGGGATTGCCTACGAGCAGTACTTC	-	-	TRBV4-1	TRBJ2-7
CASSLMAGSGANVLTF	TGTGCCAGCAGCTTAATGGCAGGCTCTGGGGCCAACGTCCTGACTTTC	-	-	TRBV7-8	TRBJ2-6
CASSNGGQGSEQYF	TGTGCCAGCAGTAACGGGGGACAGGGAAGCGAGCAGTACTTC	TRBD1	-	TRBV27	TRBJ2-7
CSVAGTVTDTQYF	TGCAGCGTGGCAGGGACAGTAACAGATACGCAGTATTTT	TRBD1	-	TRBV29-1	TRBJ2-3
CASSERELNSPLHF	TGTGCCAGCAGTGAAAGGGAGCTTAATTCACCCCTCCACTTT	-	-	TRBV6-4	TRBJ1-6
CASSDPGLPEQYF	TGTGCCAGCAGTGACCCGGGACTGCCCGAGCAGTACTTC	-	-	TRBV6-1	TRBJ2-7
CASSQDWGDTQYF	TGTGCCAGCAGCCAAGACTGGGGGGATACGCAGTATTTT	-	-	TRBV14	TRBJ2-3
CSVALVGGEFEAFF	TGCAGCGTCGCCCTTGTGGGGGGCGAATTTGAAGCTTTCTTT	-	-	TRBV29-1	TRBJ1-1
CASSLRLRGSADTQYF	TGTGCCAGTAGCCTTAGACTCCGGGGAAGTGCAGATACGCAGTATTTT	-	-	TRBV19	TRBJ2-3
CASSLLGTSGSTETQYF	TGTGCCAGCAGCTTATTGGGGACTAGCGGGAGTACAGAGACCCAGTACTTC	TRBD2	-	TRBV7-2	TRBJ2-5
CASSPNGAGNSPLHF	TGTGCCAGCAGTCCAAACGGGGCGGGGAATTCACCCCTCCACTTT	-	-	TRBV28	TRBJ1-6
CASSPRESLLETQYF	TGTGCCAGCTCACCGCGGGAGTCCCTCCTGGAGACCCAGTACTTC	TRBD2	-	TRBV18	TRBJ2-5
CASSRGGMNTEAFF	TGTGCCAGCTCGCGGGGAGGTATGAACACTGAAGCTTTCTTT	-	-	TRBV2	TRBJ1-1
CASSNSGTWPQHF	TGTGCCAGCAGTAATTCAGGGACTTGGCCCCAGCATTTT	-	-	TRBV28	TRBJ1-5
CASSPDRSYNSPLHF	TGTGCCAGCAGCCCTGACAGGTCCTATAATTCACCCCTCCACTTT	-	-	TRBV5-8	TRBJ1-6
CASSYSANSNYGYTF	TGTGCCAGCAGTTACTCGGCAAATTCTAACTATGGCTACACCTTC	-	-	TRBV6-5	TRBJ1-2
CSVEESVGGELFF	TGCAGCGTTGAAGAGTCCGTGGGCGGGGAGCTGTTTTTT	-	-	TRBV29-1	TRBJ2-2
CASSSRLAGGPPVTYF	TGTGCCAGCAGCTCAAGACTAGCGGGGGGGCCGCCCGTCACGTACTTC	TRBD2	-	TRBV7-2	TRBJ2-4
CASSLPGTPGAALPRYGYTF	TGCGCCAGCAGCCTGCCCGGGACCCCTGGGGCTGCCCTACCACGTTATGGCTACACCTTC	-	-	TRBV4-1	TRBJ1-2
CASSIGAGLDSPLHF	TGTGCCAGTAGTATTGGTGCAGGCTTAGACTCACCCCTCCACTTT	-	-	TRBV19	TRBJ1-6
CASSGLSIADTQYF	TGTGCCAGCAGCGGACTTTCTATCGCAGATACGCAGTATTTT	-	-	TRBV27	TRBJ2-3
CASTLGGAAGGWEQYF	TGTGCCAGCACCCTAGGTGGAGCAGCGGGGGGCTGGGAGCAGTACTTC	TRBD2	-	TRBV28	TRBJ2-7
CASSSDYSKVGEQYF	TGTGCCAGCAGTTCTGACTATAGTAAGGTTGGCGAGCAGTACTTC	-	-	TRBV6-5	TRBJ2-7
CASSQRQGREKLFF	TGTGCCAGCAGTCAACGACAGGGTAGGGAAAAACTGTTTTTT	TRBD1	once	TRBV6-5	TRBJ1-4
CASSQGGGQAVYGYTF	TGCGCCAGCAGCCAAGGGGGGGGCCAGGCGGTCTATGGCTACACCTTC	-	once	TRBV4-3	TRBJ1-2
CASSLVTGEATEAFF	TGTGCCAGCAGCTTAGTAACAGGGGAGGCCACTGAAGCTTTCTTT	TRBD1	-	TRBV7-2	TRBJ1-1